Shown below are 18 T cell receptor beta chains from a single sample sequenced in a study of T cells in Graves' hyperthyroidism and ophthalmopathy (dated by TCRdb to 2018 to 2020). Receptor libraries were prepared by multiplex PCR. The sequencer listed for this sample is Illumina HiSeq 2000. Amplification of TCR beta CDR3 regions was carried out from RNA transcripts. The first round of RT-PCR for the TCR CDR3 was performed with the HTBI primer set and the Qiagen OneStep RT-PCR kit. TCRdb's own reprocessing of the public reads used fastp at Q25 and MiXCR and kept productive beta chains. Every distinct CDR3 protein forms one entry, paired with its most common genes and DNA. A total of 400,000 to 550,000 distinct CDR3 sequences appear in this sample, 13% to 15% of them only once. The ten largest make up around 17% of the sample. Material: blood. These receptors came from a woman under 30 with Graves' hyperthyroidism.

This clonotype appeared many times. In DNA form, the CDR3 reads TGTGCCACCAGAACCGGACTAGCGGAGATTAATGAGCAGTTCTTC. Translating it yields CATRTGLAEINEQFF. V usage is TRBV15 and J usage is TRBJ2-1, with 10 bases lining up with TRBD2. The CDR3 sequence is 15 residues long. Per the germline V gene, CDR1 is LNHNV and CDR2 is YYDKDF (reference sequence). The junction had 9 bases not matched to a gene; V was cut back by 6 bases and J by 7 bases.

This clonotype was seen repeatedly, ten times or more. The rearrangement joins TRBV5-4 to TRBJ2-7, with D unresolved. CDR1 is SGHNT, CDR2 YYREEE, per germline (reference sequence). The CDR3 runs 14 residues. Trimming removed 1 base at V and 2 bases at J, with 10 bases between. Here the CDR3 reads CASSLSNKAYEQYF. The CDR3 nucleotides are TGTGCCAGCAGCTTGTCGAATAAAGCCTACGAGCAGTACTTC.

This clonotype was recorded many times. The chain links TRBV5-1 to TRBJ2-3, with D possibly being TRBD2 (6 bases). CDR1 and CDR2 (germline): SGHRS, YFSETQ. The CDR3 covers 15 residues. The V gene lost 0 bases and the J gene lost 2 bases, with 10 bases spanning the gap. Here the CDR3 DNA reads TGCGCCAGCAGCTTGGCCCGGACTATCACAGATACGCAGTATTTT. Its translation is CASSLARTITDTQYF.

This clonotype was observed many times. The chain employs TRBV20-1 and TRBJ2-1, with a possible D match to TRBD1 (7 bases). This CDR3 contains 15 residues. Germline V gene sequence: CDR1 DFQATT, CDR2 SNEGSKA (reference sequence). Deletions cut 1 base from V and 4 bases from J, with 14 bases between. CDR3 DNA sequence: TGCAGTGCTAGAGGTGCACAGGGGAGGTACAATGAGCAGTTCTTC. Protein product: CSARGAQGRYNEQFF.

The chain employs TRBV27 and TRBJ2-5, with TRBD2 matching 8 bases. After removal of 2 bases from V and 5 bases from J, the junction contained 7 bases not matched to a gene. Germline V gives CDR1 MNHEY, CDR2 SMNVEV (reference sequence). This CDR3 contains 15 residues. The CDR3: CASSLSGSLWETQYF. The CDR3 DNA reads TGTGCCAGCAGTTTAAGCGGGAGTCTCTGGGAGACCCAGTACTTC.

Many counts were recorded for this clonotype. The rearrangement links TRBV7-2 to TRBJ2-1, with D perhaps assigned TRBD1 or TRBD2 (5 bases each). Germline lookup yields CDR1 SGHTA and CDR2 FQGNSA. This CDR3 is 15 amino acids long. Between the trimmed V and J ends, which lost 1 base and 4 bases, there was a span of 11 bases. CDR3 in DNA: TGTGCCAGCAGCTTAGTGAGGGACGCTTACAATGAGCAGTTCTTC. It translates to CASSLVRDAYNEQFF. Full variable domain (rest looked up from reference TRBV7-2 and TRBJ2-1): GAGVSQSPSNKVTEKGKDVELRCDPISGHTALYWYRQSLGQGLEFLIYFQGNSAPDKSGLPSDRFSAERTGGSVSTLTIQRTQQEDSAVYLCASSLVRDAYNEQFFGPGTRLTVL.

This clonotype has at least ten counts. This chain uses TRBV5-1 with TRBJ2-1; 11 bases line up with TRBD2. Trimming cost V 4 bases and J 9 bases; bases outside gene matches: 9. Germline assignment: CDR1 SGHRS and CDR2 YFSETQ. This CDR3 spans 15 amino acids. The CDR3 loop reads CASSPRLAGKGEQFF. The CDR3 DNA sequence: TGCGCCAGCAGCCCACGACTAGCGGGGAAGGGTGAGCAGTTCTTC.

This clonotype was counted ten times or more. The V and J genes are TRBV11-2 and TRBJ1-1; D not certain. This CDR3 has 13 residues. Germline V gene sequence: CDR1 SGHAT, CDR2 FQNNGV. Deletions cut 4 bases from V and 1 base from J, with 7 bases between. CDR3 amino acids: CASSSIRNTEAFF. DNA for the CDR3: TGTGCCAGCAGCTCGATCAGGAACACTGAAGCTTTCTTT.

This clonotype has only a few counts. The V gene is TRBV20-1, the J gene TRBJ1-2; D remains ambiguous. The CDR3 is made up of 13 amino acids. In germline, CDR1 is DFQATT, CDR2 SNEGSKA (reference sequence). V was trimmed by 6 bases and J by 0 bases, leaving 11 bases between them. DNA of the CDR3: TGCAGTGCCCCCGGACCCACTAACTATGGCTACACCTTC. Protein product: CSAPGPTNYGYTF.

A note on this clonotype: It may be a read error: a sequence one base away is much more abundant. This chain uses TRBV27 with TRBJ2-7; 8 bases are a match to TRBD1. The CDR3 runs to 14 residues. The V gene's germline CDR1 is MNHEY and CDR2 SMNVEV (reference sequence). Trimming removed 5 bases from V and 5 bases from J; junction bases left unmatched: 8. The DNA of the CDR3 is TGTGCCAGCAGTCCTCCGGACAGGGACCACGAGCAGTACTTC. Its translation is CASSPPDRDHEQYF.

This clonotype was seen at least ten times. This chain links TRBV10-2 with TRBJ1-1; D uncertain. Trimming removed 5 bases from V and 0 bases from J, with 7 bases in between. Germline lookup yields CDR1 WSHSY and CDR2 SAAADI. This CDR3 region has 13 residues. The CDR3 sequence: CASSWALNTEAFF. CDR3 coding DNA: TGCGCCAGCAGTTGGGCACTGAACACTGAAGCTTTCTTT.

This clonotype was detected only a few times. This chain uses TRBV28 with TRBJ1-1; TRBD1 might be the D (5 bases). Per the germline V gene, CDR1 is MDHEN and CDR2 is SYDVKM. CDR3 length equals 18 residues. Deletions cut 2 bases from V and 2 bases from J, with 21 bases between. The CDR3 loop is CASSLRVGLGTANTEAFF. The CDR3 nucleotides are TGTGCCAGCAGTTTAAGGGTTGGGTTGGGGACGGCAAACACTGAAGCTTTCTTT.

This clonotype was observed at least ten times. This chain links TRBV24-1 with TRBJ2-1; 16 bases are a match to TRBD2. This CDR3 contains 21 residues. V gave up 2 bases and J gave up 6 bases; unmatched junction bases: 15. The germline V gene has CDR1 KGHDR and CDR2 SFDVKD. Here the CDR3 DNA reads TGTGCCACCAGTGATTCCGGGACTAGCGGGAGGGGTAAATATAGTTTCAATGAGCAGTTCTTC. As protein: CATSDSGTSGRGKYSFNEQFF.

This clonotype was seen more than once but under ten times. CDR3 bases: TGTGCCAGCCACCAGGGGAATCAGCCCCAGCATTTT. Translating gives CASHQGNQPQHF. This sequence joins TRBV6-1 and TRBJ1-5; perhaps TRBD1 as D (6 bases). Trimming removed 8 bases from V and 4 bases from J, with 9 bases in between. This CDR3 comprises 12 residues. Germline V CDR1 and CDR2: MNHNS, SASEGT.

This clonotype has a count of ten or more. This chain uses TRBV7-8 with TRBJ1-2; D perhaps matches TRBD1 (5 bases). V dropped 4 bases and J dropped 8 bases, with 11 bases sitting between them. The germline V gene encodes CDR1 SGHVS and CDR2 FQNEAQ. The CDR3 spans 12 residues. The CDR3 DNA reads TGTGCCAGCAGCTCAGGGCTGGGGGGCTACACCTTC. This encodes CASSSGLGGYTF.

This clonotype turned up a few times. This sequence joins TRBV6-1 and TRBJ2-1, with a possible D match to TRBD2 (5 bases). V lost 6 bases to trimming and J lost 2 bases, with 8 bases between them. CDR1 and CDR2 from the germline V gene are MNHNS and SASEGT. The CDR3 runs to 13 residues. The DNA of the CDR3 is TGTGCCAGCAGGGAGGCCACCTACAATGAGCAGTTCTTC. Translating gives CASREATYNEQFF.

At least ten counts were recorded for this clonotype. The chain couples TRBV27 to TRBJ2-7, with TRBD2 as a possible D gene (5 bases). There are 15 residues in the CDR3. V lost 6 bases and J 3 bases, leaving 18 bases between the germline ends. CDR1 and CDR2 (germline): MNHEY, SMNVEV (reference sequence). Here the CDR3 reads CASRLDSGVGYEQYF. In DNA form, the CDR3 reads TGTGCCAGCAGGCTTGATTCCGGGGTGGGCTACGAGCAGTACTTC.

This clonotype was detected only a few times. The chain recombines TRBV9 with TRBJ1-3; D is undetermined. Trimming left V 4 bases short and J 0 bases short, with 11 bases between. Germline CDR1 SGDLS, CDR2 YYNGEE. This CDR3 comprises 15 residues. CDR3 amino acids: CASSPDLFSGNTIYF. In DNA, the CDR3 is TGTGCCAGCAGCCCGGACTTATTCTCTGGAAACACCATATATTTT.